The clone carrying this T cell receptor beta chain has a handful of counts. This record belongs to a study of T-cell memory formation after mild COVID-19. Per the germline V gene, CDR1 is SGHRS and CDR2 is YFSETQ. The ends were cut back, 0 bases at V and 5 bases at J, with 8 bases in the middle. The CDR3 consists of 13 residues. TCRdb passed the 5' RACE reads through MiXCR, listing each CDR3 protein once. The data hold about 620,000 distinct CDR3 sequences, with 18% observed a single time. Sequenced input: PBMCs or a T cell subset sorted from them (not recorded which). The rearrangement joins TRBV5-1 to TRBJ1-1; no firm D call. This receptor was taken from an adult woman who had mild COVID-19 (a few samples of this study predate the infection). Cell type and time point are not known. Here the CDR3 reads CASSLDHPTEAFF. In DNA, the CDR3 is TGCGCCAGCAGCTTGGATCATCCGACTGAAGCTTTCTTT.